The clone carrying this T cell receptor (beta chain) showed up just a few times. Its antigen is still unknown. This sample stems from a study of shared clonotypes between healthy human individuals. CD8 cells classed as naive were CD45RO-negative and positively selected for CCR7, excluding terminally differentiated effector memory CD45RA+ cells. Germline assignment: CDR1 MGHRA and CDR2 YSYEKL. Trimming removed 5 bases from V and 3 bases from J, with 8 bases in between. The CDR3 length is 13 residues. The DNA input per sorted-subset replicate PCR was around 200 ng, corresponding to 25,000 to 30,000 T cell genomes. Repertoires were generated with immunoSEQ multiplex PCR, while TCRdb's copy carries only in-frame clones and drops some. The repertoire holds about 820,000 clones, with about 92% as singletons. The study's findings and limits: Sharing across a few donors was seen in 4% to 6.5% of naive CD4 clonotypes.

The receptor was isolated from a man in his thirties or forties in good health. Sequenced: naive CD8+ T cells sorted from blood. The chain joins TRBV4-1 to TRBJ2-1; tentative D call: TRBD2 (5 bases). CDR3 nucleotide sequence: TGCGCCAGCAGCTCCCGGGACTACAATGAGCAGTTCTTC. Translated: CASSSRDYNEQFF.